The present T cell receptor beta chain was sequenced within a study of T cells after posttransplantation cyclophosphamide. General study results and limits: Blood and skin or GI T cell repertoires showed limited TRB overlap. Donor-recipient repertoire similarity was low at 1-2 months, rising over year one.

This clone was counted a few times. Its antigen is unknown. Its ends do not fully match the called genes, so a read error is possible. This related bone marrow graft donor gave peripheral blood on the day of marrow donation. Assay: immunoSEQ multiplex PCR; the TCRdb copy retains only in-frame clones and omits some. The sample shows approximately 24,000 clones, none of them appearing just once. Sequences were obtained from PBMCs. This TCR was sampled from a man between 50 and 59 years old in good health, CMV-negative, and a related stem cell transplant donor.

The CDR3 DNA follows: TGTGCCATCAGTGAGGACAGGGGGCTACGCGACGGGAATCAGCCCCAGCATTTT. Its translation is CAISEDRGLRDGNQPQHF. The V and J genes are TRBV6-1 and TRBJ1-5; 11 bases are shared with TRBD1. The CDR3 is 18 amino acids. The germline V gene encodes CDR1 MNHNS and CDR2 SASEGT.